Below are 12 T cell receptor beta chains sequenced from a single sample in a study of T cell responses to AZD1222 COVID-19 vaccine. Method: immunoSEQ multiplex PCR; TCRdb's copy keeps in-frame clones and lacks some. The data hold some 85,000 clones, with roughly nine tenths observed a single time. The sequencing here drew on peripheral blood, taken on day 0 of AZD1222 vaccination. The receptors were sampled from an adult in good health.

V usage is TRBV3-1 (or the pseudogene TRBV3-2) and J usage is TRBJ1-3, with 8 bases lining up with TRBD1. The V gene's germline CDR1 is LGHDT and CDR2 YNNKEL (reference sequence). CDR3 length: 15 residues. With 0 bases clipped from V and 8 bases from J, the junction kept 6 bases outside the gene matches. CDR3 sequence: CASSQDPDRVDTIYF. CDR3 sequence (DNA): TGTGCCAGCAGCCAAGACCCGGACAGGGTCGACACCATATATTTT.

CDR3: CASSQGEGVRFF. The CDR3 DNA follows: TGTGCCAGCAGCCAGGGAGAGGGGGTTAGGTTCTTC. This chain links TRBV3-1 (or the pseudogene TRBV3-2) with TRBJ2-1; D might be TRBD1 (6 bases). V was clipped by 3 bases and J by 15 bases, with 15 bases between them. The CDR3 runs to 12 residues. The germline V gene has CDR1 LGHDT and CDR2 YNNKEL (reference sequence).

The chain recombines TRBV10-3 with TRBJ1-1; the D gene is possibly TRBD1 (6 bases). Germline CDR1 is ENHRY and CDR2 is SYGVKD. This CDR3 comprises 11 residues. The V and J ends lost 10 bases and 6 bases respectively, with 12 bases between them. The CDR3 here is CATRGGAEAFF. The CDR3 nucleotides read TGTGCCACGCGTGGGGGCGCTGAAGCTTTCTTT.

The chain carries TRBV2 and TRBJ1-1; 7 nucleotides agree with TRBD1. With 5 bases clipped from V and 4 bases from J, the junction kept 7 bases outside the gene matches. Germline CDR1 is SNHLY and CDR2 is FYNNEI. There are 14 residues in the CDR3. CDR3 sequence (DNA): TGTGCCAGCAGTACCGGAGGGGGCGTCACTGAAGCTTTCTTT. Translated, it gives CASSTGGGVTEAFF.

J is TRBJ2-2 and V is TRBV5-8; D is unclear. This CDR3 spans 16 amino acids. CDR1 is SGHTS, CDR2 YDEGEE, per germline. Trimming cost V 5 bases and J 0 bases, with 14 bases left between them. CDR3 loop: CASRTRGWANTGELFF. CDR3 nucleotide sequence: TGTGCCAGCAGAACCCGCGGTTGGGCGAACACCGGGGAGCTGTTTTTT.

This clone appeared a single time. The V call is TRBV6-5, the J call TRBJ2-2, with TRBD1 identical over 10 bases. Germline V gives CDR1 MNHEY, CDR2 SVGAGI. This CDR3 has 14 amino acids. The V and J ends lost 5 bases and 6 bases, in that order; junction bases with no gene match: 3. CDR3 sequence reads: CASSQGQGPGELFF. The CDR3, as DNA: TGTGCCAGCAGTCAGGGACAGGGGCCCGGGGAGCTGTTTTTT.

The chain links TRBV7-9 to TRBJ1-5, with D possibly being TRBD1 (6 bases). The V end was cut by 5 bases, the J end by 0 bases, with 11 bases between. CDR1 and CDR2 (germline): SEHNR, FQNEAQ (reference sequence). This CDR3 has 15 amino acids. CDR3 residues: CASSLGQNSNQPQHF. The CDR3 coding sequence is TGTGCCAGCAGCCTAGGACAGAATAGCAATCAGCCCCAGCATTTT.

This clone was counted a single time. The chain combines TRBV5-1 with TRBJ2-2, with no clear D. Trimming took 2 bases from V and 0 from J, leaving 11 bases between them. Germline V CDR1 and CDR2: SGHRS, YFSETQ. The CDR3 runs 16 residues. This chain's CDR3 is CASSLASFANTGELFF. The CDR3 DNA reads as TGCGCCAGCAGCTTAGCCTCATTCGCGAACACCGGGGAGCTGTTTTTT.

The chain employs TRBV29-1 and TRBJ1-1, with TRBD1 identical over 9 bases. The V gene's germline CDR1 is SQVTM and CDR2 ANQGSEA. CDR3 length: 13 residues. After removal of 7 bases from V and 4 bases from J, the junction contained 7 bases not matched to a gene. CDR3 region: CSAGTGSGTEAFF. Written as DNA, the CDR3 is TGCAGCGCCGGGACAGGGTCAGGCACTGAAGCTTTCTTT.

The chain combines TRBV5-4 with TRBJ2-1; 7 positions match TRBD1. V trimming: 3 bases; J trimming: 1 base; junction bases outside the gene matches: 4. The CDR3 is 15 amino acids. Germline V lookup: CDR1 SGHNT, CDR2 YYREEE (reference sequence). The CDR3 sequence is CASSSSTGSYNEQFF. The DNA of the CDR3 is TGTGCCAGCAGCTCTTCGACAGGGTCCTACAATGAGCAGTTCTTC.

This clone has a count of ten or more. The rearrangement joins TRBV7-9 to TRBJ2-7; 8 bases match TRBD1. J lost 2 bases, V lost 5 bases, and 11 bases had no gene match. The CDR3 runs 16 residues. Per germline, CDR1 SEHNR and CDR2 FQNEAQ (reference sequence). The CDR3 is CASSPSRQGKTYEQYF. The CDR3 region has the DNA TGTGCCAGCAGCCCCTCCAGACAGGGGAAAACCTACGAGCAGTACTTC.

The chain couples TRBV7-2 to TRBJ2-7; 11 bases agree with TRBD2. V trimming: 3 bases; J trimming: 2 bases; junction bases outside the gene matches: 0. This CDR3 is built from 14 residues. Germline loops: CDR1 SGHTA, CDR2 FQGNSA. This chain's CDR3 is CASSFSGGAYEQYF. CDR3 in DNA: TGTGCCAGCAGCTTTAGCGGGGGGGCCTACGAGCAGTACTTC. The full variable domain, completed using reference TRBV7-2 and TRBJ2-7, is GAGVSQSPSNKVTEKGKDVELRCDPISGHTALYWYRQSLGQGLEFLIYFQGNSAPDKSGLPSDRFSAERTGGSVSTLTIQRTQQEDSAVYLCASSFSGGAYEQYFGPGTRLTVT.